The present T cell receptor beta chain was sequenced within a study of T cell responses to AZD1222 COVID-19 vaccine. General study findings and limits: Vaccination with two AZD1222 doses was followed by a rise in Spike-specific TCR breadth and depth. Clonal diversity was possibly underestimated, and the donors were mostly white British, with more females. No day 14 peak samples; only post-peak repertoires were characterized. Seropositive status at baseline applied to only six AZD1222 recipients.

The assay was immunoSEQ multiplex PCR, and TCRdb's table has in-frame clones only and misses some. The sample records some 170,000 clones, around 90% being singletons. V was trimmed by 4 bases and J by 3 bases, leaving 14 bases between them. CDR3 length: 14 residues. Germline loops: CDR1 SGDLS, CDR2 YYNGEE. This clone was seen a single time. Its antigen is still unknown. This rearrangement joins TRBV9 to TRBJ2-7; D is ambiguous. This receptor was obtained from an adult who received the MenACWY meningococcal vaccine as a control. This specimen consisted of peripheral blood, obtained 28 days after the second dose of the MenACWY control vaccine. The CDR3 DNA is TGTGCCAGCAGCATGACCTCCGACGGCTACGAGCAGTACTTC. Residues: CASSMTSDGYEQYF.